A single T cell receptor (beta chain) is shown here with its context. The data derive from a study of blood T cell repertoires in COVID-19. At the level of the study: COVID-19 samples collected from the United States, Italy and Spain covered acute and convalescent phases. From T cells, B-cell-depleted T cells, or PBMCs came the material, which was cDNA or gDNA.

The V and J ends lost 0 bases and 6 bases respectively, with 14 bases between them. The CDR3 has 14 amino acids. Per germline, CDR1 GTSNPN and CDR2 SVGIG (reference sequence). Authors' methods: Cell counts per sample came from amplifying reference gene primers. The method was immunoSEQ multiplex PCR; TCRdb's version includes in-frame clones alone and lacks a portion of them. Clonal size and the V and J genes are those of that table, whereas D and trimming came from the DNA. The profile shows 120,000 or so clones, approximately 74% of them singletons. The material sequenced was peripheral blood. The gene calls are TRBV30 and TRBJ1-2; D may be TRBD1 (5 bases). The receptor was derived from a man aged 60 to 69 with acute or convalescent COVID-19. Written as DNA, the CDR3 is TGTGCCTGGAGTGTATCCGGGACTTCGAATGGCTACACCTTC. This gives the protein CAWSVSGTSNGYTF.